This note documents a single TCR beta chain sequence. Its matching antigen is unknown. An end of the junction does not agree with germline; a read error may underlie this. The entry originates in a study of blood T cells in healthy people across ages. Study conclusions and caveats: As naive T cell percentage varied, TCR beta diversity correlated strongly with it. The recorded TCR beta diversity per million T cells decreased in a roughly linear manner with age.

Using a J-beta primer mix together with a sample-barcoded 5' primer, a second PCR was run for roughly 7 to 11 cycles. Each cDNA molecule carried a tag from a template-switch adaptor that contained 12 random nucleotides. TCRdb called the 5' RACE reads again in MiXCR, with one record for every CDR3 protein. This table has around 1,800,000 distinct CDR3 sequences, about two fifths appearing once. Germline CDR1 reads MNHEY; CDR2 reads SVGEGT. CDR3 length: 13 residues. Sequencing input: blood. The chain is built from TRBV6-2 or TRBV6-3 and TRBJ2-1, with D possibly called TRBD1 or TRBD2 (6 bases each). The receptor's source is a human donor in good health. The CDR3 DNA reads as TGTGCCAGCAGTTATGGAGGGGACAATGAGCGGTTCTTC. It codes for CASSYGGDNERFF.